Listed below are T cell receptor beta chains from one sample, sequenced in a study of blood T cell repertoires in COVID-19. Profiled with immunoSEQ multiplex PCR; TCRdb holds only in-frame clones, not every one. The sample shows about 250,000 clones, about 91% of them seen only once. The sequencing input was PBMCs or T cells enriched from blood (not recorded which). All receptors derive from a woman in her twenties or thirties with acute COVID-19. Both conserved end residues are part of each CDR3. A D gene is named only where the DNA matches it firmly. Size tells how often a clone was seen (once, few, many) or the class of an expanded clone, and some rows leave it out.

>TRBV19|TRBD1|NA|TRBJ1-5
TGTGCCAGTAGTATTACAGGGGCAGGCCAGCCCCAGCATTTT
CASSITGAGQPQHF
>TRBV5-1|NA|NA|TRBJ1-1
TGCGCCAGCAGGGGCGGGGAACGAGGCACTGAAGCTTTCTTT
CASRGGERGTEAFF
>TRBV7-8|TRBD2|NA|TRBJ2-1
TGTGCCAGCAGCTTATCCCTAGCGGGGTCGAGCTCCTACAATGAGCAGTTCTTC
CASSLSLAGSSSYNEQFF
>TRBV29-1|NA|NA|TRBJ1-2
TGCAGCGTTATCGGCTCGGAACAGGTCTATGGCTACACCTTC
CSVIGSEQVYGYTF
>TRBV19|TRBD1|few|TRBJ1-1
TGTGCCAGTAGAAAGAGAACAGGGGGAAACACTGAAGCTTTCTTT
CASRKRTGGNTEAFF
>TRBV12-3/TRBV12-4|TRBD1|NA|TRBJ1-1
TGTGCCAGCAGTCCCGGGACAGGCACTGAAGCTTTCTTT
CASSPGTGTEAFF
>TRBV5-1|TRBD1|NA|TRBJ2-2
TGCGCCACCTCTTCCGGGACAGGGGGTACCGGGGAGCTGTTTTTT
CATSSGTGGTGELFF
>TRBV7-2|TRBD2|NA|TRBJ2-7
TGTGCCAGCGGTCGACTAGCGGCCACCTACGAGCAGTACTTC
CASGRLAATYEQYF
>TRBV27|NA|NA|TRBJ2-3
TGTGCCAGCAGTTTACAAACAGGGATAGGGGGTACGCAGTATTTT
CASSLQTGIGGTQYF
>TRBV13|NA|NA|TRBJ1-3
TGTGCCAGCACCCCGGGACAATACTCTGGAAACACCATATATTTT
CASTPGQYSGNTIYF
>TRBV5-4|NA|NA|TRBJ1-1
TGTGCCAGCAGCTTTCTACTGAACACTGAAGCTTTCTTT
CASSFLLNTEAFF
>TRBV19|NA|once|TRBJ1-2
TGTGCCAGTAGTATAGATATCCGGGGAGCTGATGGCTACACCTTC
CASSIDIRGADGYTF
>TRBV4-1|TRBD1|NA|TRBJ1-2
TGCGCCAGCAGCCAAGTTCAGGGGGTGCGGGGCTACACCTTC
CASSQVQGVRGYTF
>TRBV30|NA|NA|TRBJ2-2
TGTGCCTGGAGTGTACGGAGTTCCCGGCCCGGGGAGCTGTTTTTT
CAWSVRSSRPGELFF